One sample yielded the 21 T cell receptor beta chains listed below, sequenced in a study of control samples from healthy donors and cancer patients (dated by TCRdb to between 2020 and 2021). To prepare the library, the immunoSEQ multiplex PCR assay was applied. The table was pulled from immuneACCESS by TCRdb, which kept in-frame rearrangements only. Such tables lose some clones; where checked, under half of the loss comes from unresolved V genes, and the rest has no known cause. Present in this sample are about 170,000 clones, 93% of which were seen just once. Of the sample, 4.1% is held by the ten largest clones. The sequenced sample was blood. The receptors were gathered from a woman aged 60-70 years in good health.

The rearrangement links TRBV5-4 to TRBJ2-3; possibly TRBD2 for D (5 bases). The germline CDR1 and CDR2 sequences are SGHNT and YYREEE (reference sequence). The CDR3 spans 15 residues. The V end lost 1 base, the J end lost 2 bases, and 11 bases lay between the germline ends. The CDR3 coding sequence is TGTGCCAGCAGCTTGACTAGAGAGTTCACAGATACGCAGTATTTT. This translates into CASSLTREFTDTQYF.

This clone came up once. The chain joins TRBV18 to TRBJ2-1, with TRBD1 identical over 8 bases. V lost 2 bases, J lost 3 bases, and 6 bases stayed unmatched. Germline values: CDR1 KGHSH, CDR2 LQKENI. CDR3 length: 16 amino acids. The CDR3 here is CASSPMGTGNYNEQFF. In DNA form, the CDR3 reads TGTGCCAGCTCACCAATGGGGACAGGTAACTACAATGAGCAGTTCTTC.

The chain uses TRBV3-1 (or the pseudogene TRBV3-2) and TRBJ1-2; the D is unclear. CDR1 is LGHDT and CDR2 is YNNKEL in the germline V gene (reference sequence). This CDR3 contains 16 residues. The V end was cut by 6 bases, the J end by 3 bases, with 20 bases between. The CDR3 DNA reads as TGTGCCAGCAGACACCACGGACTCTCAGGCGACTATGGCTACACCTTC. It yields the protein CASRHHGLSGDYGYTF.

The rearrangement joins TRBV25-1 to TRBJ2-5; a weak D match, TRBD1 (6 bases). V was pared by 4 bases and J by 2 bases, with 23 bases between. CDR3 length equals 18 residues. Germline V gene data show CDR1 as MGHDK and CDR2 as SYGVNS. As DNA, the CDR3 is TGTGCCAGCAGTGGAAGTGTACCCCCGGACAGAACTCAAGAGACCCAGTACTTC. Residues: CASSGSVPPDRTQETQYF.

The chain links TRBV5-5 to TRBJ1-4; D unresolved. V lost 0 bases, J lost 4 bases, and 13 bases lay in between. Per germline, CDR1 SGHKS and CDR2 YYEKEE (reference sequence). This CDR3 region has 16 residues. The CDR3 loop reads CASSLVSQTDNEKLFF. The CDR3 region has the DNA TGTGCCAGCAGCTTGGTTAGCCAGACCGATAATGAAAAACTGTTTTTT.

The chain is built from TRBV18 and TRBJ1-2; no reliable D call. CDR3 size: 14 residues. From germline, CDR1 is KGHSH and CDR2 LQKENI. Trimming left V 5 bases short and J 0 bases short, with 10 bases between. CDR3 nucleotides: TGTGCCAGCTCATCGACTGGAGCTAACTATGGCTACACCTTC. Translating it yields CASSSTGANYGYTF.

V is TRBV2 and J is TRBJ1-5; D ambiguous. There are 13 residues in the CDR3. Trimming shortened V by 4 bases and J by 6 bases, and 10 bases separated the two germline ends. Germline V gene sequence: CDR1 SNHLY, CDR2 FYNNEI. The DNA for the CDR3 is TGTGCCAGCAGTGGGCGGGCAAGTCAGCCCCAGCATTTT. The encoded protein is CASSGRASQPQHF.

DNA of the CDR3: TGTGCCAGCAGTTACCTCAATTTTGGGATGGGACAGCCTCGATATGGCTACACCTTC. The encoded protein is CASSYLNFGMGQPRYGYTF. The chain employs TRBV6-2 or TRBV6-3 and TRBJ1-2; the match to TRBD1 covers 7 bases. The CDR3 is made up of 19 amino acids. V was clipped by 2 bases and J by 5 bases; unmatched bases: 20. Germline lookup yields CDR1 MNHEY and CDR2 SVGEGT.

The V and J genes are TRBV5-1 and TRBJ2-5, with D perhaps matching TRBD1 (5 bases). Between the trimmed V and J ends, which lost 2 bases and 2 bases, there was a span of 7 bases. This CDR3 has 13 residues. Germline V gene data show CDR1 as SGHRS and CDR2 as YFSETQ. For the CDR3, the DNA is TGCGCCAGCAGCTTTCCAGGGCAAGAGACCCAGTACTTC. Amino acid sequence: CASSFPGQETQYF.

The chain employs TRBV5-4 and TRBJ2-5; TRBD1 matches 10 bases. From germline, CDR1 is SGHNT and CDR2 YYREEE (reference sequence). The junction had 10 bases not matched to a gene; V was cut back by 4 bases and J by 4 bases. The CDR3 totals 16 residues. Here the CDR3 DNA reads TGTGCCAGCAGCCCCAGACAGGGGGCGCCGGGAGAGACCCAGTACTTC. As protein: CASSPRQGAPGETQYF.

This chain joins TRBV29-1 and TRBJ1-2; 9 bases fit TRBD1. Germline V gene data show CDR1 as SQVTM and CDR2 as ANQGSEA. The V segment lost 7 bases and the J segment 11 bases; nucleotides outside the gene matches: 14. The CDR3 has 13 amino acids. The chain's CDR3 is CSAMGQGKKPYTF. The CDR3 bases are TGCAGCGCAATGGGACAGGGAAAAAAGCCATACACCTTC. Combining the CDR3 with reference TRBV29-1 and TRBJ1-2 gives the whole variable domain SAVISQKPSRDICQRGTSLTIQCQVDSQVTMMFWYRQQPGQSLTLIATANQGSEATYESGFVIDKFPISRPNLTFSTLTVSNMSPEDSSIYLCSAMGQGKKPYTFGSGTRLTVV.

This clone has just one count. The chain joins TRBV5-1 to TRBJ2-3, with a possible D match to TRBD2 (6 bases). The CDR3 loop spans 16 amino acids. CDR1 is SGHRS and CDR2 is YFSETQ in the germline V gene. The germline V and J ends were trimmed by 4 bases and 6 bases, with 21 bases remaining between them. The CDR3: CASSPGGRGRLDTQYF. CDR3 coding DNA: TGCGCCAGCAGCCCTGGAGGGCGGGGACGTCTTGATACGCAGTATTTT.

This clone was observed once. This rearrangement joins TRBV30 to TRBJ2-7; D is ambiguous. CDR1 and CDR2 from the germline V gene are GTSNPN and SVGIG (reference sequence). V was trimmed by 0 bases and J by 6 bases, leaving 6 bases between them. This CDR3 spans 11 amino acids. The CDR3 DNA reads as TGTGCCTGGAGTGTATCGGGCGAGCAGTACTTC. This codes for CAWSVSGEQYF.

The CDR3 is CASSSGETQYF. The CDR3 bases are TGCGCCAGCAGTTCGGGGGAGACCCAGTACTTC. The chain joins TRBV10-1 to TRBJ2-5; D is perhaps TRBD2 (5 bases). Germline CDR1 WNHNN, CDR2 SYGVQD (reference sequence). This CDR3 contains 11 residues. V shed 5 bases and J shed 5 bases, with 6 bases lying between them.

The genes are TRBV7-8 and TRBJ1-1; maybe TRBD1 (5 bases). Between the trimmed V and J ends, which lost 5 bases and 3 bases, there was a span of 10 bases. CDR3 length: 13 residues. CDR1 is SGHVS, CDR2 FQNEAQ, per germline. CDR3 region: CASSHSGYTEAFF. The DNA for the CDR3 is TGTGCCAGCAGCCACTCAGGGTACACTGAAGCTTTCTTT.

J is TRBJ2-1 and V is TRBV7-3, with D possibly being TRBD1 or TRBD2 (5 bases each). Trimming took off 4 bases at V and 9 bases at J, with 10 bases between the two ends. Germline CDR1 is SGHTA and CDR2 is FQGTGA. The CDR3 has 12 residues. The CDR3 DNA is TGTGCCAGCAGCTCCCCCGGGGCTGAGCAGTTCTTC. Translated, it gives CASSSPGAEQFF.

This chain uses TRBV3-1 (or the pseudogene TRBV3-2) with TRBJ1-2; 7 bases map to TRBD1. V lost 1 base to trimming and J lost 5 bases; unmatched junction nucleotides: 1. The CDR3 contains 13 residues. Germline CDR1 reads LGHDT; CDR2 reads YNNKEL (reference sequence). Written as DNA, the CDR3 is TGTGCCAGCAGCCAAGGACAGGGATATGGCTACACCTTC. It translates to CASSQGQGYGYTF.

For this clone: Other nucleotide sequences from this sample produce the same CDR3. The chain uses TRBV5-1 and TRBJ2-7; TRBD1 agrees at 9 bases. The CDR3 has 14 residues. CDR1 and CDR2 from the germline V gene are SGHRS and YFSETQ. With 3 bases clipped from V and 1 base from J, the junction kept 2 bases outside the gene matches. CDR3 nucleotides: TGCGCCAGCAGCTGGGGACAGGGATCCTACGAGCAGTACTTC. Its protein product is CASSWGQGSYEQYF.

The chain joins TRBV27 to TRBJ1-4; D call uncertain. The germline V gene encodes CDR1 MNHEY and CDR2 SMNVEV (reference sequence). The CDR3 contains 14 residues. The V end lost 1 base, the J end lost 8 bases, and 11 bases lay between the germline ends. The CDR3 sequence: CASSLWGDGEKLFF. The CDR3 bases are TGTGCCAGCAGTTTATGGGGAGACGGGGAAAAACTGTTTTTT.

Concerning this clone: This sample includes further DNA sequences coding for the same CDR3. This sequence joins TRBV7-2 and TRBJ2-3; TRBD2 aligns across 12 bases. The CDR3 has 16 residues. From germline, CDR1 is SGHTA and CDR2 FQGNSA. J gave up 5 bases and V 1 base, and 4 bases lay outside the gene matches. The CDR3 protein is CASSLELAGGVDTQYF. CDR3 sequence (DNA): TGTGCCAGCAGCTTAGAACTAGCGGGGGGCGTAGATACGCAGTATTTT. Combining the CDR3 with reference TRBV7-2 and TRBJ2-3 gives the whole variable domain GAGVSQSPSNKVTEKGKDVELRCDPISGHTALYWYRQSLGQGLEFLIYFQGNSAPDKSGLPSDRFSAERTGGSVSTLTIQRTQQEDSAVYLCASSLELAGGVDTQYFGPGTRLTVL.

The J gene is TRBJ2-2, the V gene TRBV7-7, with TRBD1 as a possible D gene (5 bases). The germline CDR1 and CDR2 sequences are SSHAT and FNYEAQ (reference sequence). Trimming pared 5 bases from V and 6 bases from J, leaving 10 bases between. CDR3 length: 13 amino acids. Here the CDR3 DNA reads TGTGCCAGCAGCACACAGGCCCCCGGGGAGCTGTTTTTT. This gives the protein CASSTQAPGELFF.